The 12 T cell receptor beta chains given below trace back to one sample, sequenced in a study of blood T cell repertoires in COVID-19. Assay used: immunoSEQ multiplex PCR; TCRdb lists only in-frame clones, some missing. The table includes roughly 200,000 clones, about 91% detected once. What was sequenced was PBMCs or T cells enriched from blood (not recorded which). The origin of the receptors is a woman aged 40 to 50 with acute COVID-19.

The V call is TRBV5-5, the J call TRBJ1-5, with D unclear. There are 15 residues in the CDR3. Germline V gives CDR1 SGHKS, CDR2 YYEKEE (reference sequence). V lost 1 base and J 1 base, leaving 9 bases between the germline ends. The CDR3 DNA follows: TGTGCCAGCAGCTTGACGGGAAGAAGCAATCAGCCCCAGCATTTT. Encoded protein: CASSLTGRSNQPQHF.

The chain links TRBV5-1 to TRBJ1-4; D is ambiguous. This CDR3 is 12 amino acids long. Germline values: CDR1 SGHRS, CDR2 YFSETQ. V gave up 4 bases and J gave up 3 bases, with 4 bases separating them. CDR3: CASSRANEKLFF. The CDR3 nucleotides read TGCGCCAGCAGCCGGGCTAATGAAAAACTGTTTTTT.

This chain connects TRBV2 to TRBJ1-1; 10 bases fit TRBD1. This CDR3 region has 16 residues. Trimming took 0 bases from V and 1 from J; bases not matched to a gene: 2. Germline CDR1 reads SNHLY; CDR2 reads FYNNEI. The CDR3 loop reads CASSEAGQGSNTEAFF. CDR3 DNA: TGTGCCAGCAGTGAAGCGGGACAGGGGTCGAACACTGAAGCTTTCTTT. Variable domain in full (rest from reference TRBV2 and TRBJ1-1): EPEVTQTPSHQVTQMGQEVILRCVPISNHLYFYWYRQILGQKVEFLVSFYNNEISEKSEIFDDQFSVERPDGSNFTLKIRSTKLEDSAMYFCASSEAGQGSNTEAFFGQGTRLTVV.

The V call is TRBV5-1, the J call TRBJ2-7; TRBD2 might be the D (5 bases). The V and J ends lost 0 bases and 5 bases respectively, with 15 bases between them. CDR1 is SGHRS and CDR2 is YFSETQ in the germline V gene. This CDR3 spans 15 amino acids. CDR3 sequence (DNA): TGCGCCAGCAGCTTGGCGTCCGGCGGGTTCGACGAGCAGTACTTC. It translates to CASSLASGGFDEQYF.

The J gene is TRBJ2-7, the V gene TRBV27; 7 nucleotides align to TRBD1. This CDR3 has 14 amino acids. Losses at the gene ends were 3 bases for V and 5 bases for J; bases not matched to a gene: 7. CDR1 is MNHEY and CDR2 is SMNVEV in the germline V gene (reference sequence). CDR3 nucleotides: TGTGCCAGCAGTTTGGCGACAGGGCCCCACGAGCAGTACTTC. It yields the protein CASSLATGPHEQYF.

The V gene is TRBV7-8, the J gene TRBJ1-3, with 9 bases that match TRBD1. Germline CDR1 and CDR2: SGHVS and FQNEAQ. With V trimmed by 6 bases and J by 7 bases, 19 bases remained unmatched. The CDR3 loop spans 18 amino acids. The CDR3 is CASSLFGFGTGRGNTIYF. For the CDR3, the DNA is TGTGCCAGCAGTTTATTCGGTTTTGGGACAGGGCGTGGGAACACCATATATTTT.

The chain couples TRBV2 to TRBJ2-7; 8 bases are shared with TRBD2. With V trimmed by 7 bases and J by 3 bases, 14 bases remained unmatched. The CDR3 is 16 residues long. In germline, CDR1 is SNHLY, CDR2 FYNNEI. The CDR3 nucleotides are TGTGCCAGCACTCGAAATCAAGCGGGGGCAAACTACGAGCAGTACTTC. Its translation is CASTRNQAGANYEQYF.

This chain uses TRBV21-1 with TRBJ2-5; the D call TRBD2 from the table was never checked on the DNA. TRBV21-1 is flagged as a pseudogene. The length of the CDR3 is 18 residues. The CDR3 sequence: CASSKYEGSSKFQETQYF. The DNA of the CDR3 is TGTGCCAGCAGCAAGTATGAAGGGAGTTCCAAATTTCAAGAGACCCAGTACTTC.

This clone was found once. The V call is TRBV6-1, the J call TRBJ2-7; weak D call: TRBD1 (5 bases). This CDR3 is 15 amino acids long. Germline V gives CDR1 MNHNS, CDR2 SASEGT. V was clipped by 2 bases and J by 1 base, with 12 bases between them. CDR3 sequence: CASSEFAGRSYEQYF. CDR3 DNA sequence: TGTGCCAGCAGTGAATTCGCAGGGCGGTCCTACGAGCAGTACTTC.

The chain carries TRBV7-9 and TRBJ1-1; 7 bases match TRBD1. CDR1 is SEHNR and CDR2 is FQNEAQ in the germline V gene (reference sequence). The CDR3 length is 14 residues. V lost 4 bases, J lost 0 bases, and 2 bases stayed unmatched. The CDR3, as DNA: TGTGCCAGCAGCTGGACAGGCGTGAACACTGAAGCTTTCTTT. Its translation is CASSWTGVNTEAFF.

V is TRBV30 and J is TRBJ1-1, with D unresolved. The CDR3 is 15 residues long. Germline-derived CDR1 and CDR2 are GTSNPN and SVGIG (reference sequence). Trimming took off 0 bases at V and 2 bases at J, with 13 bases between the two ends. CDR3: CAWSVLPTSNTEAFF. The CDR3 DNA reads as TGTGCCTGGAGTGTTTTACCTACTTCCAACACTGAAGCTTTCTTT.

This rearrangement joins TRBV7-9 to TRBJ1-3; D remains ambiguous. With 7 bases removed from V and 0 bases from J, the gap between germline ends came to 16 bases. The germline V gene has CDR1 SEHNR and CDR2 FQNEAQ (reference sequence). The CDR3 length is 16 residues. CDR3 nucleotides: TGTGCCAGCATCAACGCCCCGGGGAGCTCTGGAAACACCATATATTTT. As protein: CASINAPGSSGNTIYF.